Shown below are 10 T cell receptor beta chains from a single sample sequenced in a study of human T cells and chemical hapten exposure. The sample's time point: patch test 1, 2 weeks after DPC sensitization. Treatment given: therapeutic diphenylcyclopropenone sensitization with weekly scalp DPC. In TCRdb, the RACE reads were re-called with MiXCR into one record per CDR3 protein. The table has more than 150,000 distinct CDR3 sequences, roughly 15% seen once. The input for sequencing was whole blood, taken in connection with sensitization to the hapten diphenylcyclopropenone (DPC). The receptors stem from a woman aged 25 to 39 with alopecia areata. Some clones in this sample may be carry-over from other donors' samples.

The chain carries TRBV7-6 and TRBJ2-3; TRBD1 matches at 7 bases. V shed 2 bases and J 6 bases; nucleotides not matched to a gene: 5. Germline V gene sequence: CDR1 SGHVS, CDR2 FNYEAQ. The CDR3 runs to 14 residues. CDR3 in amino acids: CASSLRDSVDTQYF. The CDR3 DNA follows: TGTGCCAGCAGCTTAAGGGACAGCGTTGATACGCAGTATTTT.

This clonotype was seen more than once but under ten times. V usage is TRBV4-1 and J usage is TRBJ2-7; D is possibly TRBD2 (6 bases). The CDR3 is 15 residues long. Germline V gene sequence: CDR1 MGHRA, CDR2 YSYEKL. V was pared by 4 bases and J by 0 bases, with 13 bases between. The CDR3 sequence is CASSPYRDSSYEQYF. The CDR3 DNA reads as TGCGCCAGCAGCCCATACCGGGACTCCTCCTACGAGCAGTACTTC.

This clonotype was seen a handful of times. The chain has TRBV7-8 and TRBJ2-2, with D possibly TRBD2 on 6 matching bases. Germline loops: CDR1 SGHVS, CDR2 FQNEAQ. The CDR3 consists of 13 residues. The V end was cut by 6 bases, the J end by 4 bases, with 9 bases between. CDR3 DNA: TGTGCCAGCAGGGGGGGTGGCACCGGGGAGCTGTTTTTT. It translates to CASRGGGTGELFF.

Many counts were recorded for this clonotype. The rearrangement uses TRBV7-2 and TRBJ2-7; 10 nucleotides line up with TRBD1. Germline values: CDR1 SGHTA, CDR2 FQGNSA. The length of the CDR3 is 15 residues. V gave up 1 base and J gave up 7 bases; unmatched junction bases: 7. The CDR3, as DNA: TGTGCCAGCAGCTTAGTGGGACAGGGGATTTGGGAGCAGTACTTC. Protein product: CASSLVGQGIWEQYF.

The chain is built from TRBV29-1 and TRBJ1-2; TRBD1 aligns across 8 bases. CDR3 length: 15 amino acids. The V gene's germline CDR1 is SQVTM and CDR2 ANQGSEA. V was clipped by 7 bases and J by 1 base; unmatched bases: 11. CDR3 DNA: TGCAGCGCCGAGGACAGGGATAACCTTAACTATGGCTACACCTTC. The encoded protein is CSAEDRDNLNYGYTF. The whole variable domain, remainder taken from reference TRBV29-1 and TRBJ1-2, is SAVISQKPSRDICQRGTSLTIQCQVDSQVTMMFWYRQQPGQSLTLIATANQGSEATYESGFVIDKFPISRPNLTFSTLTVSNMSPEDSSIYLCSAEDRDNLNYGYTFGSGTRLTVV.

This clonotype came up a few times. The CDR3 sequence is CASSLRTDDTDTQYF. CDR3 in DNA: TGCGCCAGCAGCTTGAGGACAGACGACACAGATACGCAGTATTTT. This rearrangement joins TRBV5-1 to TRBJ2-3, with D possibly TRBD1 on 6 matching bases. The CDR3 extends over 15 amino acids. Germline CDR1 and CDR2: SGHRS and YFSETQ. Trimming shortened V by 1 base and J by 2 bases, and 11 bases separated the two germline ends.

The chain recombines TRBV20-1 with TRBJ2-7; D may be TRBD1 (6 bases). Germline V CDR1 and CDR2: DFQATT, SNEGSKA (reference sequence). The CDR3 totals 12 residues. Trimming shortened V by 1 base and J by 2 bases, and 6 bases separated the two germline ends. The CDR3 spells CSARGTAYEQYF. CDR3 DNA: TGCAGTGCTAGAGGGACAGCCTACGAGCAGTACTTC.

This clonotype has only a few counts. The CDR3 loop is CASSLFGGAETQYF. CDR3 DNA sequence: TGTGCCAGCAGCTTATTCGGGGGGGCCGAGACCCAGTACTTC. The chain couples TRBV7-2 to TRBJ2-5; TRBD2 matches 8 bases. V shed 2 bases and J 5 bases; nucleotides not matched to a gene: 4. This CDR3 has 14 amino acids. Germline CDR1 reads SGHTA; CDR2 reads FQGNSA.

There are many counts of this clonotype. This rearrangement joins TRBV20-1 to TRBJ2-1; D is perhaps TRBD2 (6 bases). V was shortened by 6 bases and J by 6 bases, with 24 bases between the two germline ends. The CDR3 runs 16 residues. CDR1 is DFQATT, CDR2 SNEGSKA, per germline (reference sequence). CDR3 nucleotides: TGCAGTGCCCCATCCCTCTTATCTAGCGTCGGCAATGAGCAGTTCTTC. It codes for CSAPSLLSSVGNEQFF.

The chain uses TRBV29-1 and TRBJ1-5; D not resolved. Germline V lookup: CDR1 SQVTM, CDR2 ANQGSEA. The V end was cut by 7 bases, the J end by 4 bases, with 11 bases between. The CDR3 totals 12 residues. CDR3 loop: CSAKDPNQPQHF. CDR3 coding DNA: TGCAGCGCGAAGGATCCTAATCAGCCCCAGCATTTT.